This is a list of T cell receptor beta chains from one sample in a study of vaccination and CD4 T cells after COVID-19. One entry per CDR3 protein, called by TCRdb with MiXCR from the PCR reads. This table holds over 15,000 distinct CDR3 sequences, roughly two fifths found once. For these receptors, no antigen is known. Sequenced input: cultured CD4+ T cells from blood. These receptors all come from a human donor with COVID-19. CDR3s include the opening cysteine and the closing phenylalanine or tryptophan.

j_call: TRBJ1-2
v_call: TRBV4-1
cdr3_aa: CASSQDISLNYGYTF

j_call: TRBJ2-5
v_call: TRBV27
cdr3_aa: CASRIGQANLRQETQYF

j_call: TRBJ1-2
v_call: TRBV19
cdr3_aa: CASSIVSGQGKANNYGYTF

j_call: TRBJ2-3
v_call: TRBV10-3
cdr3_aa: CAISPGTGTGDTQYF

j_call: TRBJ1-5
v_call: TRBV6-5
cdr3_aa: CASSYDGGQPQHF

j_call: TRBJ2-1
v_call: TRBV15
cdr3_aa: CATSRDISSYNEQFF

j_call: TRBJ1-2
v_call: TRBV6-2/TRBV6-3
cdr3_aa: CASIEAGTANGYTF

j_call: TRBJ1-3
v_call: TRBV7-6
cdr3_aa: CASSLVPGQGAGNTIYF

j_call: TRBJ1-1
v_call: TRBV27
cdr3_aa: CASSLFRTNRNTEAFF

j_call: TRBJ2-7
v_call: TRBV7-6
cdr3_aa: CASSKTDRNYEQYF

j_call: TRBJ1-5
v_call: TRBV20-1
cdr3_aa: CSAIRQSNQPQHF

j_call: TRBJ1-1
v_call: TRBV20-1
cdr3_aa: CSVHRGTPEAFF

j_call: TRBJ2-1
v_call: TRBV20-1
cdr3_aa: CSARVQPALNEQFF

j_call: TRBJ2-2
v_call: TRBV7-9
cdr3_aa: CASSKAGSGELFF

j_call: TRBJ1-3
v_call: TRBV4-2
cdr3_aa: CASSQGRSLSGNTIYF

j_call: TRBJ1-2
v_call: TRBV28
cdr3_aa: CASSSSLADYTF